This passage covers 2 T cell receptor beta chains from one sample sequenced in a study of cytomegalovirus exposure and HLA in healthy donors. 13 Jbeta primers and 60 Vbeta primers were used for the PCR. The table came from immunoSEQ multiplex PCR; TCRdb's copy has only in-frame clones and leaves some out. The table has over 80,000 clones, approximately 85% seen once; the top ten hold roughly 5%. The sequenced sample was PBMCs. These receptors originate from a man aged 35-49 years in good health and CMV-seropositive.

This clone was seen just once. The J gene is TRBJ1-2, the V gene TRBV19; no reliable D call. This CDR3 has 13 residues. V lost 2 bases to trimming and J lost 1 base, with 5 bases between them. From germline, CDR1 is LNHDA and CDR2 SQIVND (reference sequence). For the CDR3, the DNA is TGTGCCAGTAGTATAAACATTAACTATGGCTACACCTTC. It yields the protein CASSININYGYTF.

J is TRBJ2-5 and V is TRBV5-8, with 8 bases fitting TRBD2. The CDR3 sequence is 16 residues long. Germline V gene data show CDR1 as SGHTS and CDR2 as YDEGEE. J was trimmed by 3 bases and V by 4 bases; bases with no gene match: 11. CDR3 residues: CASSPGQRGLEETQYF. The CDR3 nucleotides are TGTGCCAGCAGCCCAGGGCAGCGGGGGTTGGAAGAGACCCAGTACTTC.